Following are 2 T cell receptor beta chains from one sample sequenced in a study of cytomegalovirus exposure and HLA in healthy donors. PCR amplification relied on 60 Vbeta primers (plus 13 Jbeta primers). The table came from immunoSEQ multiplex PCR; TCRdb's copy has only in-frame clones and leaves some out. Among some 200,000 clones, 8.5% to 10% were seen once, and the ten largest hold less than 1.5%. The sequenced sample consisted of PBMCs. These receptors came from a woman in her 30s in good health and CMV-seropositive.

This clone occurred a few times. DNA of the CDR3: TGCAGCGTTGCGGACAGGGGTGGGATAGAGACCCAGTACTTC. This gives the protein CSVADRGGIETQYF. The chain combines TRBV29-1 with TRBJ2-5; 9 bases are shared with TRBD1. Per the germline V gene, CDR1 is SQVTM and CDR2 is ANQGSEA. The ends lost 4 bases at V and 4 bases at J; junction bases unmatched: 7. The CDR3 sequence is 14 residues long. Full variable domain (missing parts from reference TRBV29-1 and TRBJ2-5): SAVISQKPSRDICQRGTSLTIQCQVDSQVTMMFWYRQQPGQSLTLIATANQGSEATYESGFVIDKFPISRPNLTFSTLTVSNMSPEDSSIYLCSVADRGGIETQYFGPGTRLLVL.

The gene calls are TRBV5-4 and TRBJ1-2; 7 positions match TRBD1. V dropped 4 bases and J dropped 1; count of bases not matched to a gene: 7. Per germline, CDR1 SGHNT and CDR2 YYREEE (reference sequence). This CDR3 comprises 15 residues. The DNA for the CDR3 is TGTGCCAGCAGCCCGGGACAGATAGTTAACTATGGCTACACCTTC. Translation gives CASSPGQIVNYGYTF. Full variable domain (rest looked up from reference TRBV5-4 and TRBJ1-2): ETGVTQSPTHLIKTRGQQVTLRCSSQSGHNTVSWYQQALGQGPQFIFQYYREEENGRGNFPPRFSGLQFPNYSSELNVNALELDDSALYLCASSPGQIVNYGYTFGSGTRLTVV.